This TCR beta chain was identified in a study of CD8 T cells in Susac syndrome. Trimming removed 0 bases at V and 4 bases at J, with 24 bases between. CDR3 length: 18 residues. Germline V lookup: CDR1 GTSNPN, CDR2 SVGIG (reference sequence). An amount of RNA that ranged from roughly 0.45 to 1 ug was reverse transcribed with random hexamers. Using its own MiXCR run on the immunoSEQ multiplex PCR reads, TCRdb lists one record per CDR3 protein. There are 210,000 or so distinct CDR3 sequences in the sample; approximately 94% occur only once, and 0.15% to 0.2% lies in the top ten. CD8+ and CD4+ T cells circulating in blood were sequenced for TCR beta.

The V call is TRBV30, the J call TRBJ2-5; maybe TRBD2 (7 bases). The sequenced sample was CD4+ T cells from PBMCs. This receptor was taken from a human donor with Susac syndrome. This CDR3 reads CAWSVGGGGMLSGETQYF. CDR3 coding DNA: TGTGCCTGGAGTGTAGGAGGGGGGGGCATGTTATCCGGAGAGACCCAGTACTTC.